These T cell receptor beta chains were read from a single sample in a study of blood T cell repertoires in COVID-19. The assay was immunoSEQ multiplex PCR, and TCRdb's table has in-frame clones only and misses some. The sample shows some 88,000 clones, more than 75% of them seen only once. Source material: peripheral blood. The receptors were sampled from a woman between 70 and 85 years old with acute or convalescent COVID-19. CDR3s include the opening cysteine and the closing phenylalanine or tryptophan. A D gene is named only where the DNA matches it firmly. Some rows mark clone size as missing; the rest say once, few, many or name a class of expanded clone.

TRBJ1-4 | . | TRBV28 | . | TGTGCCAGCAGCCCCCCCGCAACTAATGAAAAACTGTTTTTT | CASSPPATNEKLFF
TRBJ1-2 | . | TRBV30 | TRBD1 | TGTGCCTGGCGGCGTCCCGGGGACAGGGGCCGAGGGTACTATGGCTACACCTTC | CAWRRPGDRGRGYYGYTF
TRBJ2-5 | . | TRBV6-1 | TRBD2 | TGTGCCAGCAGTGAAGTAAAAGCGGGGCAGGAGACCCAGTACTTC | CASSEVKAGQETQYF
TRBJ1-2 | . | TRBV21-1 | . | TGTGCCAGCAGCACGATTGCGGATGGCTACACCTTC | CASSTIADGYTF
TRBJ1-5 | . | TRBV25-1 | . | TGTGCCAGCAGTGAAACTAAGGGAGGCAATCAGCCCCAGCATTTT | CASSETKGGNQPQHF
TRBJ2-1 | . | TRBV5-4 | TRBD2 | TGTGCCAGCAGCTTTGGGGGCGGGAGGGCCGTAACCTACAATGAGCAGTTCTTC | CASSFGGGRAVTYNEQFF
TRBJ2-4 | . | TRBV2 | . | TGTGCCAGCTTAGAGGGAAGCTCCGAAAACATTCAGTACTTC | CASLEGSSENIQYF
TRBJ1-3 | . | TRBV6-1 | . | TGTGCCAGCAGTGAAGTAACATACTCTGGAAACACCATATATTTT | CASSEVTYSGNTIYF
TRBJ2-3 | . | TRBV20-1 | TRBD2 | TGCAGTGCTAGTCGGCCTAGCGGGAGAACAGATACGCAGTATTTT | CSASRPSGRTDTQYF
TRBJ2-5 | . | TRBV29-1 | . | TGCAGCGTTAGTCCGGAAGAGACCCAGTACTTC | CSVSPEETQYF
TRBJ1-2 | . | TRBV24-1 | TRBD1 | TGTGCCACCAGTGGTCCGGGACAGGACTATGGCTACACCTTC | CATSGPGQDYGYTF
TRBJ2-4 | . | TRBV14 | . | TGTGCCAGCAGCCCGCAGCGCGTCGGACAGAAAATTCAGTACTTC | CASSPQRVGQKIQYF
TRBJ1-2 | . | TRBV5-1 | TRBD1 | TGCGCCAGCAGCTGGAATGCCGGGACAGACTATGGCTACACCTTC | CASSWNAGTDYGYTF
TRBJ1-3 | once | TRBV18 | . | TGTGCCAGCTCACCACCGTCCCTTGGCAGGGCCTCTGGAAACACCATATATTTT | CASSPPSLGRASGNTIYF
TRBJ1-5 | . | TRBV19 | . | TGTGCCAGTAGTATCGGGAGGAGCCATCAGCCCCAGCATTTT | CASSIGRSHQPQHF
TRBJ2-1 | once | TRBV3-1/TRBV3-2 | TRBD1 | TGTGCCAGCAGCCCGGGACAGGGGTCTCTCTTC | CASSPGQGSLF
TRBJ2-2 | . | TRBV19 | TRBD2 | TGTGCCAGTAGTATAGTAGTTCCTAGCGGGCTTACCGGGGAGCTGTTTTTT | CASSIVVPSGLTGELFF
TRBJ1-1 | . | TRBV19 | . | TGTGCCAGTAGTGCCGCCGGTTGGGGCGAAGTGGACACTGAAGCTTTCTTT | CASSAAGWGEVDTEAFF
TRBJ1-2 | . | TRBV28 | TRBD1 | TGTGCCAGCAGTTCATCAGAGGGACAGGGGAGCTATGGCTACACCTTC | CASSSSEGQGSYGYTF
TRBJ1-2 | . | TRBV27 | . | TGTGCCAGCAGCCTCACGAGGGCGGGGGGCTACACCTTC | CASSLTRAGGYTF
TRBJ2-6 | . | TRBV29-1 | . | TGCAGCGTTGCCGACGGGGGTACTGGGGCCAACGTCCTGACTTTC | CSVADGGTGANVLTF
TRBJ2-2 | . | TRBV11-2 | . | TGTGCCAGCAGCTTAAATCCAGTTAACACCGGGGAGCTGTTTTTT | CASSLNPVNTGELFF
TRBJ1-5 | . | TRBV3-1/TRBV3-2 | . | TGTGCCAGCAGCCAAGCCTATCCGGGGGGAGGGGGTCAGCCCCAGCATTTT | CASSQAYPGGGGQPQHF
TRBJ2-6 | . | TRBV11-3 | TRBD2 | TGTGCCAGCAGCGGCGGACTAGCGGGAGTATCTGGGGCCAACGTCCTGACTTTC | CASSGGLAGVSGANVLTF
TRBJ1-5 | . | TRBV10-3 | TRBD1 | TGTGCCATCAGCGGGACAGGGGGCGATCAGCCCCAGCATTTT | CAISGTGGDQPQHF
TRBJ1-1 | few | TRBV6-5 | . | TGTGCCAGCAGTTACTCCGGGGGGGTCACTGAAGCTTTCTTT | CASSYSGGVTEAFF
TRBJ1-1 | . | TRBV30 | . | TGTGCCTGGAGTAAGACAGATGCGAACACTGAAGCTTTCTTT | CAWSKTDANTEAFF
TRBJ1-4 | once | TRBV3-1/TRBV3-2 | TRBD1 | TGTGCCAGCAGCTTTCCACAGGGGTTTAATGAAAAACTGTTTTTT | CASSFPQGFNEKLFF
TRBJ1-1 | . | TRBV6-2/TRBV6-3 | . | TGTGCCAGCAGTTACCTTGCGGGGGGCACTGAAGCTTTCTTT | CASSYLAGGTEAFF
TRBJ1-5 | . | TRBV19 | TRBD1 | TGTGCCACAAGCCCCAGGGGACAGGGTCAATATAGCAATCAGTCCCAGCATTTT | CATSPRGQGQYSNQSQHF
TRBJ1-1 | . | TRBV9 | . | TGTGCCAGCAGCGTAGTTATTGGGTCAGTCAGGAATGAAGCTTTCTTT | CASSVVIGSVRNEAFF